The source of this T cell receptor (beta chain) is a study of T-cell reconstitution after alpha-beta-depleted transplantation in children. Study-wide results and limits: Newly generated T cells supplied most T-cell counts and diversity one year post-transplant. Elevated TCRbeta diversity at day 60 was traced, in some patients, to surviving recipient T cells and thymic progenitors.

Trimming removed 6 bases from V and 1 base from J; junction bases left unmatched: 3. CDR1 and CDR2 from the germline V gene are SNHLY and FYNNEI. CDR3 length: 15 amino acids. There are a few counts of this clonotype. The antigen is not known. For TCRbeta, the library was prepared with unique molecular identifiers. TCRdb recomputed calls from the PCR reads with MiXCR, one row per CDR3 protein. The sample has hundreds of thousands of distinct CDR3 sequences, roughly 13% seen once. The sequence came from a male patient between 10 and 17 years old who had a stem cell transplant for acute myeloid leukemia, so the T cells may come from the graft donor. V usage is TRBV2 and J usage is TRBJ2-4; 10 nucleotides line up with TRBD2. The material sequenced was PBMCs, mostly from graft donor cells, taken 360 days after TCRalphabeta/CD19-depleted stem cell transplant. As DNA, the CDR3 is TGTGCCAGCAGGACGGGACTAGCGGCCAAAAACATTCAGTACTTC. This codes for CASRTGLAAKNIQYF.